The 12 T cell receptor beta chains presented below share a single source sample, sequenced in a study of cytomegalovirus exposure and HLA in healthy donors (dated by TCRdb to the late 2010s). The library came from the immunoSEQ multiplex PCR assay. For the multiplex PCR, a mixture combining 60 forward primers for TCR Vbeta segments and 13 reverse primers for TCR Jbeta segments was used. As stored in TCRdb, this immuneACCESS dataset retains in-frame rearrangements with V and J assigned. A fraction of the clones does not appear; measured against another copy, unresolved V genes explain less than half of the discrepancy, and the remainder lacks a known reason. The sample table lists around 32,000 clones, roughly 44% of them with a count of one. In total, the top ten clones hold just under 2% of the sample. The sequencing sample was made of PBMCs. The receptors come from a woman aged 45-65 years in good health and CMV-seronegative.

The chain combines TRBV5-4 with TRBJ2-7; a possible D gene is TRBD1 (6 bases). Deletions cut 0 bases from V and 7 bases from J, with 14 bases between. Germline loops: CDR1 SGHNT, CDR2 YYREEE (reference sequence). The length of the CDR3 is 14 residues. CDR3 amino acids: CASSLENRAGEQYF. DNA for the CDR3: TGTGCCAGCAGCTTGGAGAACAGGGCGGGTGAGCAGTACTTC.

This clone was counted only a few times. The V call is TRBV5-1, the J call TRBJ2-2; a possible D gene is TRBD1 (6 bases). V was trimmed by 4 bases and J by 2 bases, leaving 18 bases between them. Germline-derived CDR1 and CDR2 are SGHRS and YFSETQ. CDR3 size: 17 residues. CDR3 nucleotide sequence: TGCGCCAGCAGCGTTGGACAGACTGGGAAAAACACCGGGGAGCTGTTTTTT. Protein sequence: CASSVGQTGKNTGELFF.

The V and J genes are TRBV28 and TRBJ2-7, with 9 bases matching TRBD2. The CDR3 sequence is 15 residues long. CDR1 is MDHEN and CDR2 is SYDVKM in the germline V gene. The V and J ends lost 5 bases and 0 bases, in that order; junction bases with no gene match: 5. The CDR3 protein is CASSPTSGDSYEQYF. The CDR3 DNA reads TGTGCCAGCAGTCCGACTAGCGGAGACTCCTACGAGCAGTACTTC.

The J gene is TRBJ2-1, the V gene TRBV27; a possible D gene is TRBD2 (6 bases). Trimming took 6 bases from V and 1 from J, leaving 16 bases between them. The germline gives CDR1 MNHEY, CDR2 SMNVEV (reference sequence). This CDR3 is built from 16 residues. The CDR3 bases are TGTGCCAGCAGGGGGACTTTAGCGGCTTCCTACAATGAGCAGTTCTTC. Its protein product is CASRGTLAASYNEQFF.

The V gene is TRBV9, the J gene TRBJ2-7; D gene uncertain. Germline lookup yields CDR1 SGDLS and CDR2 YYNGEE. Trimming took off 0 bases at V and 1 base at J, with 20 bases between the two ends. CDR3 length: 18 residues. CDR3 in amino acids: CASSVGPPRKLFSYEQYF. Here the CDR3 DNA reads TGTGCCAGCAGCGTAGGGCCCCCGCGGAAGCTCTTTTCCTACGAGCAGTACTTC. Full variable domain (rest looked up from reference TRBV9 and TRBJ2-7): DSGVTQTPKHLITATGQRVTLRCSPRSGDLSVYWYQQSLDQGLQFLIQYYNGEERAKGNILERFSAQQFPDLHSELNLSSLELGDSALYFCASSVGPPRKLFSYEQYFGPGTRLTVT.

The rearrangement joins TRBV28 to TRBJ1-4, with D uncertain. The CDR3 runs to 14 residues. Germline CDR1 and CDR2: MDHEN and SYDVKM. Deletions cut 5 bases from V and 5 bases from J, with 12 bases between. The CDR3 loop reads CASSLRGGNEKLFF. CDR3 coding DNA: TGTGCCAGCAGTCTCCGGGGAGGAAATGAAAAACTGTTTTTT.

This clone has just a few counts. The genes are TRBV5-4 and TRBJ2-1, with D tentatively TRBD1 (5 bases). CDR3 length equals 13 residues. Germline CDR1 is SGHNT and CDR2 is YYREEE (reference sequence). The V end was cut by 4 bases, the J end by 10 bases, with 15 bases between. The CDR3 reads CASSTTSGAEQFF. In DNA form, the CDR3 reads TGTGCCAGCAGCACAACTTCTGGGGCCGAGCAGTTCTTC.

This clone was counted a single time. The CDR3 DNA reads as TGTGCCAGCTCACCACAGGCCCGGGGGGGGAACTCTGGAAACACCATATATTTT. It encodes CASSPQARGGNSGNTIYF. The V call is TRBV18, the J call TRBJ1-3, with D perhaps matching TRBD1 (5 bases). CDR3 length: 18 amino acids. Germline loops: CDR1 KGHSH, CDR2 LQKENI. Trimming took 1 base from V and 0 from J, leaving 16 bases between them.

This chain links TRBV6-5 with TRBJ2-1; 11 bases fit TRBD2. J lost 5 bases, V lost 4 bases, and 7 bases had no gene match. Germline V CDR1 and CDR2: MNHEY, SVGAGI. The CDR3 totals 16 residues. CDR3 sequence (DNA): TGTGCCAGCAGTTTCCCCGGGACTAGCGGAGACAATGAGCAGTTCTTC. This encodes CASSFPGTSGDNEQFF.

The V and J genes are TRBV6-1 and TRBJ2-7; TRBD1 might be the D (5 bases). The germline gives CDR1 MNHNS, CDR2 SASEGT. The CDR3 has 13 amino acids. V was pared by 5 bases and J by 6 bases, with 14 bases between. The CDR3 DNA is TGTGCCAGCAGTCGACCCGACAGTTCCGAGCAGTACTTC. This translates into CASSRPDSSEQYF.

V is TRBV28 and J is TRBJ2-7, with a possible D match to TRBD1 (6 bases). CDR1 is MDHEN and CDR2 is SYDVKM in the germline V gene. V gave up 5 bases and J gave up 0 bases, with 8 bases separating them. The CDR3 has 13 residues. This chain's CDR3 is CASSLDSSYEQYF. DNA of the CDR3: TGTGCCAGCAGTCTGGACAGCTCCTACGAGCAGTACTTC.

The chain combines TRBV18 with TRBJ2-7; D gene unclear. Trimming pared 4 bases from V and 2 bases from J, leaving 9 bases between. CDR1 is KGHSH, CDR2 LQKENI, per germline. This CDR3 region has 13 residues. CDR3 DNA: TGTGCCAGCTCACAAACTGAGGCCTACGAGCAGTACTTC. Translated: CASSQTEAYEQYF.